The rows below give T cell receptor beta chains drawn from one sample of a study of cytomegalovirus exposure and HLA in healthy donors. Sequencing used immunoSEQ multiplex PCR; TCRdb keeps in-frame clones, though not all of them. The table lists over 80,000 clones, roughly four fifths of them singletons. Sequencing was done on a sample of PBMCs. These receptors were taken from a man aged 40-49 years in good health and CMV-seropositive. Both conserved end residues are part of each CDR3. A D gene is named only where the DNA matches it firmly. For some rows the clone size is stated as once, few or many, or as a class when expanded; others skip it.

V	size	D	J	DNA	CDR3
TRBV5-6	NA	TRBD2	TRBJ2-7	TGTGCCAGCAGCCGACTAGCGGACTCCTACGAGCAGTACTTC	CASSRLADSYEQYF
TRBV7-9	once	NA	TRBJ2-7	TGTGCCAGCAGCTTAGAGCCTACTAGGACCTACGAGCAGTACTTC	CASSLEPTRTYEQYF
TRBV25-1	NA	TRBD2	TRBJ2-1	TGTGCCAGCCGGACTAGCGGGAACAATGAGCAGTTCTTC	CASRTSGNNEQFF
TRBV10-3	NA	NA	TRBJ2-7	TGTGCCATCAGTGGAATCCCCTACGAGCAGTACTTC	CAISGIPYEQYF
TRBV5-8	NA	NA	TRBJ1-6	TGTGCCAGCAGGAGTTGGCGGAATTCACCCCTCCACTTT	CASRSWRNSPLHF
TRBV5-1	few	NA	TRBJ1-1	TGCGCCAGCAGCTTGGGACAGATGAACACTGAAGCTTTCTTT	CASSLGQMNTEAFF
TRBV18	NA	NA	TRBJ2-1	TGTGCCAGCCCACCCGGCGGAGGTGGCAATGAGCAGTTCTTC	CASPPGGGGNEQFF
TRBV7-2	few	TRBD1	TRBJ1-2	TGTGCCAGCAGCCCAGGGGGACAGGGGAGTCAAGGCTACACCTTC	CASSPGGQGSQGYTF
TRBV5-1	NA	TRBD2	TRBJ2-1	TGCGCCAGCAGTAGCGGGAGCTACAATGAGCAGTTCTTC	CASSSGSYNEQFF
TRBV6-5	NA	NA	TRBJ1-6	TGTGCCAGCAGTTACGCAGCGTATAATTCACCCCTCCACTTT	CASSYAAYNSPLHF
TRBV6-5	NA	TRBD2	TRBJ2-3	TGTGCCAGCAGTTGGATAGCGGGGATGCCAGATACGCAGTATTTT	CASSWIAGMPDTQYF
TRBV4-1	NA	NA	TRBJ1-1	TGCGCCAGCAGCCAACGGGATAACACTGAAGCTTTCTTT	CASSQRDNTEAFF
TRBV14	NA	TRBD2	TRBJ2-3	TGTGCCAGCAGCCAACGCCTCGGCGGGAGGACAGATACGCAGTATTTT	CASSQRLGGRTDTQYF
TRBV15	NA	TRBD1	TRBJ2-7	TGTGCCACCAGCCCATTACAGGGGGTCTCCTACGAGCAGTACTTC	CATSPLQGVSYEQYF
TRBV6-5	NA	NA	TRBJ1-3	TGTGCCAGCACCGACCCAGGGCCTGGAAACACCATATATTTT	CASTDPGPGNTIYF
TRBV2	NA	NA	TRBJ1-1	TGTGCCAGCAGGGGACAATCGAACACTGAAGCTTTCTTT	CASRGQSNTEAFF
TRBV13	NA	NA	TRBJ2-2	TGTGCCAGCAGCGCTTCACTGAACACCGGGGAGCTGTTTTTT	CASSASLNTGELFF
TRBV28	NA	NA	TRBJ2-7	TGTGCCAGCAGTTTATCTCGGCAGGGTGGCGAGCAGTACTTC	CASSLSRQGGEQYF
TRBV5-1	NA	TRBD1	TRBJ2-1	TGCGCCAGCAGCAGGGAAGGGACAGGGCCCAATGAGCAGTTCTTC	CASSREGTGPNEQFF